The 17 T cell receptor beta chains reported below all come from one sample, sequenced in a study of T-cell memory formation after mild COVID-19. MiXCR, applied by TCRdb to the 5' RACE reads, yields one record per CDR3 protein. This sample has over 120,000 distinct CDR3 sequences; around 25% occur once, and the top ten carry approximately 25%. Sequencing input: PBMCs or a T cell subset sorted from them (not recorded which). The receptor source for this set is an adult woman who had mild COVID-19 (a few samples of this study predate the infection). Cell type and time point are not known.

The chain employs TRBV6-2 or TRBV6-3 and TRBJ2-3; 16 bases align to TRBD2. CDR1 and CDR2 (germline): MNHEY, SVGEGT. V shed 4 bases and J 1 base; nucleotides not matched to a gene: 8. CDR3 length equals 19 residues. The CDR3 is CASSSKGLAGGLGTDTQYF. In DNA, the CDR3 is TGTGCCAGCAGTTCCAAGGGACTAGCGGGGGGGCTTGGCACAGATACGCAGTATTTT.

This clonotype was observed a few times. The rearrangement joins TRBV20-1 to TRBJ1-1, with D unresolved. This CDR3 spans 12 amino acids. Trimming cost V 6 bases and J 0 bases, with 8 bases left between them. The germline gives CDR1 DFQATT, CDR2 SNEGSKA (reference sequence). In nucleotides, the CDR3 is TGCAGTGCCAGTGGTTTGAACACTGAAGCTTTCTTT. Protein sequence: CSASGLNTEAFF.

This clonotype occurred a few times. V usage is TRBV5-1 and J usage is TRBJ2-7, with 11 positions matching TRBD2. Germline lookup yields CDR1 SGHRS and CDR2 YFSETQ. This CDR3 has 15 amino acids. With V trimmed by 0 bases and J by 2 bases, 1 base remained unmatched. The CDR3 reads CASSLEGLAAYEQYF. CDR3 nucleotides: TGCGCCAGCAGCTTGGAGGGACTAGCGGCCTACGAGCAGTACTTC.

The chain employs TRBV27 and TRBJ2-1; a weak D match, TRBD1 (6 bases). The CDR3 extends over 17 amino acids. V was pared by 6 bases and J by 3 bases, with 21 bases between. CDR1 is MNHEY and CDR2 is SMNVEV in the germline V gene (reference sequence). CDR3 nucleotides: TGTGCCAGCAGCAGGGACCCCAGGGGCCTGGACTACAATGAGCAGTTCTTC. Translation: CASSRDPRGLDYNEQFF.

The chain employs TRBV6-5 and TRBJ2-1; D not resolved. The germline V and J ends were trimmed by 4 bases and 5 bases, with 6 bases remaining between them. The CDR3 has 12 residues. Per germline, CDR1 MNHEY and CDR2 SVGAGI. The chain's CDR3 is CASSFRDNEQFF. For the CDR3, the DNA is TGTGCCAGCAGTTTCCGGGACAATGAGCAGTTCTTC.

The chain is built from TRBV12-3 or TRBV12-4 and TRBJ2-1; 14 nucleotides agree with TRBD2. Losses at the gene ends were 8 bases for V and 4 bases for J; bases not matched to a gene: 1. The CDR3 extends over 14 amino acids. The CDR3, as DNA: TGTGCCAGCGGGACTAGCGGGAGATACAATGAGCAGTTCTTC. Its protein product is CASGTSGRYNEQFF.

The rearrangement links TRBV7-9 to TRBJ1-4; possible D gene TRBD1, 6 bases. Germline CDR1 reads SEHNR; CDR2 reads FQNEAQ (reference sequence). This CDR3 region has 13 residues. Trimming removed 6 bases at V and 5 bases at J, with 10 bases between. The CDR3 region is CASRGTKNEKLFF. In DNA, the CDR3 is TGTGCCAGCAGAGGGACAAAGAATGAAAAACTGTTTTTT.

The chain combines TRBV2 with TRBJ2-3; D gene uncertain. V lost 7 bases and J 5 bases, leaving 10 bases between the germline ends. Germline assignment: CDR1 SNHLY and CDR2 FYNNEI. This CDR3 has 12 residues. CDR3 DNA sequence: TGTGCCAGCACCGACTTCGGAGATACGCAGTATTTT. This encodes CASTDFGDTQYF.

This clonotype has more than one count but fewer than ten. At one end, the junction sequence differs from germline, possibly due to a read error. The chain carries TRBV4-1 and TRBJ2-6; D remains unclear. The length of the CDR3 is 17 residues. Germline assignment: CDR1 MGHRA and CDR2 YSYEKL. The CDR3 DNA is TGCGCCAGCAGTCAAGATGAAGGCAGCTCTGGGGCCAACGTCCTGACTTTC. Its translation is CASSQDEGSSGANVLTF.

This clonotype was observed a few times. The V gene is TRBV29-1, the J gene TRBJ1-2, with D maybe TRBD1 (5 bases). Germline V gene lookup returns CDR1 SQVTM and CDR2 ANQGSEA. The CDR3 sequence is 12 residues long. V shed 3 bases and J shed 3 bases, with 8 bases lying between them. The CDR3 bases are TGCAGCGTTGACAGGGATGACTATGGCTACACCTTC. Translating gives CSVDRDDYGYTF.

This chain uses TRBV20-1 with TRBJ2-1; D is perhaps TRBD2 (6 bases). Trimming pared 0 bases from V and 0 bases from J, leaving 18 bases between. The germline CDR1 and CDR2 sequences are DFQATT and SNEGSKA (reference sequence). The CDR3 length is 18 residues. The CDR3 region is CSARDLSRGGPSYNEQFF. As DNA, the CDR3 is TGCAGTGCTAGAGATCTTTCTCGGGGAGGTCCCTCCTACAATGAGCAGTTCTTC.

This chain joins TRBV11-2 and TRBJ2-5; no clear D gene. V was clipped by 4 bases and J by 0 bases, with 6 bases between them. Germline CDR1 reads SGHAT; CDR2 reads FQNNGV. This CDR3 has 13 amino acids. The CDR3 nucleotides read TGTGCCAGCAGCTACCTATACCAAGAGACCCAGTACTTC. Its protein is CASSYLYQETQYF.

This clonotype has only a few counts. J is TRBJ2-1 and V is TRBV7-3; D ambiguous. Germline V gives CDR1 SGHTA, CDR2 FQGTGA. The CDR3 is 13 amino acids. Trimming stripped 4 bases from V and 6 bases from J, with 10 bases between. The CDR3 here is CASSSPFRNEQFF. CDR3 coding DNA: TGTGCCAGCAGCTCACCATTCCGCAATGAGCAGTTCTTC.

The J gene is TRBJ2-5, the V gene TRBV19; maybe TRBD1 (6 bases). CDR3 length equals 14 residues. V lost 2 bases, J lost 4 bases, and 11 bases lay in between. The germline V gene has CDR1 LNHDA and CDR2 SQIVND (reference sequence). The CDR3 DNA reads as TGTGCCAGTAGTATATCAGGGGTCGGAGAGACCCAGTACTTC. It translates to CASSISGVGETQYF.

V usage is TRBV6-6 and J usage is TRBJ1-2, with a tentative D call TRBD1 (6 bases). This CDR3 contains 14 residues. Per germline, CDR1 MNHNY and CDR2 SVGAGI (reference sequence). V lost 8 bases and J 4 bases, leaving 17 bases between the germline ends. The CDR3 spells CASGPGGAFYGYTF. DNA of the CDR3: TGTGCCAGCGGTCCGGGGGGGGCTTTCTATGGCTACACCTTC.

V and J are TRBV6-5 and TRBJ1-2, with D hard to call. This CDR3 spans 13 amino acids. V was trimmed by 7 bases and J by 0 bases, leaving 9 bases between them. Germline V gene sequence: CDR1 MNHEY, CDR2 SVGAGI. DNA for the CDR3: TGTGCCAGCACGGGAGGTGCTAACTATGGCTACACCTTC. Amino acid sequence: CASTGGANYGYTF.

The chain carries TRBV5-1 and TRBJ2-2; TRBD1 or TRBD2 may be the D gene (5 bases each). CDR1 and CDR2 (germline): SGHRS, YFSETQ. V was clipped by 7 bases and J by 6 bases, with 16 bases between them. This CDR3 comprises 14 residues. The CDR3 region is CASHTDLGAGELFF. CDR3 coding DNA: TGCGCCAGCCACACGGACCTGGGGGCCGGGGAGCTGTTTTTT.